One and the same sample provided the 2 T cell receptor beta chains below, sequenced in a study of PD-1 blockade in classical Hodgkin lymphoma. Relapses following autologous stem cell transplantation were seen in all patients, with brentuximab vedotin exposure varying. The assay was immunoSEQ multiplex PCR, and TCRdb's table has in-frame clones only and misses some. The sample includes tens of thousands of clones, over 60% of them seen just once. The sample in question was peripheral blood mononuclear cells (PBMCs), obtained at baseline. The source is a human donor with classical Hodgkin lymphoma.

V gene TRBV18 combines with J gene TRBJ2-1, with 12 bases fitting TRBD2. Germline assignment: CDR1 KGHSH and CDR2 LQKENI. V was pared by 6 bases and J by 3 bases, with 6 bases of the junction left unmatched. The CDR3 sequence is 16 residues long. CDR3 DNA sequence: TGTGCCAGCTCGATACAGGGACTAGCGGGCTACAATGAGCAGTTCTTC. Protein: CASSIQGLAGYNEQFF.

This sequence joins TRBV9 and TRBJ1-1, with no clear D. Trimming removed 0 bases from V and 2 bases from J, with 11 bases in between. This CDR3 spans 15 amino acids. Germline loops: CDR1 SGDLS, CDR2 YYNGEE. The CDR3 nucleotides are TGTGCCAGCAGCGTAGTCTCCTCCAGAAACACTGAAGCTTTCTTT. As protein: CASSVVSSRNTEAFF. The whole variable domain, remainder taken from reference TRBV9 and TRBJ1-1, is DSGVTQTPKHLITATGQRVTLRCSPRSGDLSVYWYQQSLDQGLQFLIQYYNGEERAKGNILERFSAQQFPDLHSELNLSSLELGDSALYFCASSVVSSRNTEAFFGQGTRLTVV.